The TCR beta chain under discussion was sequenced for a study of shared clonotypes between healthy human individuals. Background on the study: CD4 naive cells filled three plates per donor, CD4 memory three, CD8 naive two and CD8 memory one.

For every subset, genomic DNA was evenly distributed across several immunoSEQ plates. This table comes from immunoSEQ multiplex PCR, and its TCRdb copy is limited to in-frame clones, with some not included. The top ten hold around 0.11% of the sample, which has hundreds of thousands of clones, roughly 95% seen once. CDR3 size: 16 residues. The J segment lost 9 bases and the V segment lost 4 bases, leaving 18 bases of the junction unmatched. Germline V lookup: CDR1 SNHLY, CDR2 FYNNEI. Naive CD8 cells were CD45RO-negative, positively selected for CCR7, excluding terminally differentiated effector memory CD45RA+ cells.

The sample consisted of naive CD8+ T cells sorted from blood. This clonotype was obtained from a woman younger than 45 in good health. V and J are TRBV2 and TRBJ2-7; TRBD1 matches 7 bases. CDR3 nucleotide sequence: TGTGCCAGCAGTGGGGCCGGGACAGAGTCCCGGCCATGGCAGTACTTC. Residues: CASSGAGTESRPWQYF.